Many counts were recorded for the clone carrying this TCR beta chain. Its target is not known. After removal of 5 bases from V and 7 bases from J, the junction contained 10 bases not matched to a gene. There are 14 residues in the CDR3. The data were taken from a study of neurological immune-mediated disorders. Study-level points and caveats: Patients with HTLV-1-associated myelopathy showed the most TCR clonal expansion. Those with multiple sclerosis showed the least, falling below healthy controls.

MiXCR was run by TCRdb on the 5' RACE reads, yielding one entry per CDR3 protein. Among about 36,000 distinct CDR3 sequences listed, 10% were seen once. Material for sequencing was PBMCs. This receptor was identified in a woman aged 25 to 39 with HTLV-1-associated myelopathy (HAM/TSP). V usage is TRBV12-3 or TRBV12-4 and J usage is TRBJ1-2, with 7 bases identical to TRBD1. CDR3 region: CASSPWGQSGGYTF. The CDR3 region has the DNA TGTGCCAGCAGTCCCTGGGGACAGTCGGGTGGCTACACCTTC.